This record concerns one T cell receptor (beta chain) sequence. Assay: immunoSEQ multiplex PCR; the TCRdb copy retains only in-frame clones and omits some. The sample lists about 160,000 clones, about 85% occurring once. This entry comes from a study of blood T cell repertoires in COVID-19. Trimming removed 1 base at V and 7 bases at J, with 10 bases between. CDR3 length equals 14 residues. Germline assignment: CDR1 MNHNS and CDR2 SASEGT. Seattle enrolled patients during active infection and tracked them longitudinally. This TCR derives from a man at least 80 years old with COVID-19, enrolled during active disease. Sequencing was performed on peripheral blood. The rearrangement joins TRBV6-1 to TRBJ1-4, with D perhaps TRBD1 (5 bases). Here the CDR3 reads CASSEGQGSEKLFF. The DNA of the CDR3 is TGTGCCAGCAGTGAAGGGCAGGGAAGTGAAAAACTGTTTTTT.